This TCR beta chain was recovered during a study of post-analysis software for immune sequencing data. Study-level information: The patients showed relapsing-remitting, secondary progressive and progressive-relapsing multiple sclerosis courses. The study, taken as a whole, reports: Controls had lower frequencies than patients of about five TRBV segments, which included TRBV5-6, TRBV5-1 and TRBV20-1. Analysis by F measure revealed that same-batch samples clustered strongly together. For normalized Chao1 diversity, multiple sclerosis patients scored significantly lower than controls did.

TCR beta cDNA libraries included unique molecular identifiers. T cells numbering about 0.9 to 11 million yielded 450,000 to 600,000 cDNA molecules. TCRdb redid the calling of the PCR reads with MiXCR, one entry per CDR3 protein. This table has a few hundred thousand distinct CDR3 sequences, approximately 45% appearing once. Note on this clonotype: Its antigen remains unknown.

The CDR3 has 13 residues. V was shortened by 0 bases and J by 5 bases, with 9 bases between the two germline ends. The germline CDR1 and CDR2 sequences are SGHRS and YFSETQ. Sequencing used blood. The chain has TRBV5-1 and TRBJ2-7; D is unclear. This receptor was obtained from a girl aged 5-17 years with multiple sclerosis. This CDR3 is CASSLEDLDEQYF. The DNA for the CDR3 is TGCGCCAGCAGCTTGGAGGACCTTGACGAGCAGTACTTC.